This TCR beta chain was obtained from a study of T cells expressing NK-cell markers. Study-level background: Sorted CD3+CD56-NKG2C+, CD3+CD56+NKG2C+ and CD3+CD56+NKG2C- T cells supplied the TCR beta repertoires.

Production of TCR beta cDNA relied on 5'RACE template switching with UMIs. Each CDR3 protein gets one entry in TCRdb, which reprocessed the 5' RACE reads and gives no DNA. The listing contains a few hundred thousand distinct CDR3 sequences. The CDR3 runs to 15 residues. Germline CDR1 SGHTA, CDR2 FQGNSA. The source material was blood T cells: a sorted CD56 or NKG2C T cell subset, CD4+ or CD8+ T cells, or bulk PBMC T cells (not recorded which). The chain combines TRBV7-2 with TRBJ2-5. The clonotype comes from a man aged 18 to 35 in good health. The CDR3 sequence: CASTSMGLSGETQYF.